The 2 T cell receptor beta chains reported below all come from one sample, sequenced in a study of control samples from healthy donors and cancer patients. Sequenced by immunoSEQ multiplex PCR; TCRdb stores in-frame clones only, minus some. Of about 120,000 clones in the sample, 80% to 95% were seen once. Sequencing was carried out using blood. The receptors shown here come from a man aged 40-50 years in good health.

The CDR3 region is CASSLSGAGETQYF. In nucleotides, the CDR3 is TGTGCCAGCAGCTTGTCGGGGGCGGGTGAGACCCAGTACTTC. The V and J genes are TRBV5-4 and TRBJ2-5; perhaps D is TRBD1 or TRBD2 (6 bases each). The V end lost 1 base, the J end lost 5 bases, and 12 bases lay between the germline ends. CDR1 is SGHNT, CDR2 YYREEE, per germline (reference sequence). CDR3 length: 14 amino acids.

This clone has only one observation. The rearrangement uses TRBV10-3 and TRBJ1-2; D uncertain. Germline V gene data show CDR1 as ENHRY and CDR2 as SYGVKD. The CDR3 spans 13 residues. V gave up 4 bases and J gave up 5 bases, with 11 bases separating them. In DNA, the CDR3 is TGTGCCATCAGTGGGGGAATTGGGTATGGCTACACCTTC. Translated: CAISGGIGYGYTF.